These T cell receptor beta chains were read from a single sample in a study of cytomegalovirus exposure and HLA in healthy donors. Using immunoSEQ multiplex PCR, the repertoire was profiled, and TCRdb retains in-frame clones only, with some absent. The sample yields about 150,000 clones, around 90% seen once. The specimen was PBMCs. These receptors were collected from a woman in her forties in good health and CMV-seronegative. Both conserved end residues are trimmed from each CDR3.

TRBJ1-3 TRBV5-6 ASSLTGLNTIY
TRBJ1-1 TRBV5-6 ASSTRVFNTEAF
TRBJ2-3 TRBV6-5 ASSLTSGSIYTQY
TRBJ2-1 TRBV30 AWSVRWRELFGNEQF
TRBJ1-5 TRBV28 ASSLSQAHQPQH
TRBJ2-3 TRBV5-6 ASSLPLGRATDTQY
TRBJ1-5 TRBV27 ASSFSLQGNQPQH
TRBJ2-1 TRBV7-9 ASSLEREQF
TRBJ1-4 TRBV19 ASSIQGQKLF
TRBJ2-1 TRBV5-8 ASSYSGATYNEQF
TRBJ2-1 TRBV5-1 ASSPGQDNEQF
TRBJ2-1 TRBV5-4 ASSQKAGGDEQF
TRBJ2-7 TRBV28 ASSLVREQY
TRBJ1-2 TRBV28 ASSLSGYGYT
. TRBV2 ASSVRTGPYEQY
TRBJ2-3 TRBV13 ASTRKSASGRVADTQY
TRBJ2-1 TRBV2 ASNRERANEQF